Each of the 14 T cell receptor beta chains below was sequenced from the same sample in a study of control samples from healthy donors and cancer patients (TCRdb year 2020). Libraries were prepared through the immunoSEQ multiplex PCR assay. Here the immuneACCESS table is served through TCRdb, limited to in-frame sequences with V and J called. Missing clones are a known gap in these copies; in checked studies unresolved V genes cover under half, and the rest lacks a known reason. In this sample the table shows roughly 100,000 clones, around 82% of which occur a single time. Roughly an eighth of the sample comes from the top ten. The sequenced sample consisted of blood. The receptors stem from a woman between 50 and 59 years old in good health.

J is TRBJ2-5 and V is TRBV11-3; D ambiguous. Germline assignment: CDR1 SGHNT and CDR2 YENEEA. The CDR3 is 13 residues long. V lost 6 bases to trimming and J lost 0 bases, with 8 bases between them. CDR3 sequence: CASSLTHQETQYF. The CDR3 nucleotides read TGTGCCAGCAGTTTGACCCACCAAGAGACCCAGTACTTC.

The genes are TRBV12-5 and TRBJ1-3, with D hard to call. The CDR3 sequence is 14 residues long. Germline assignment: CDR1 LGHNT and CDR2 FRNRAP. Trimming removed 5 bases from V and 0 bases from J, with 8 bases in between. The CDR3 sequence: CASGRINSGNTIYF. The CDR3 DNA reads TGTGCTAGTGGTCGGATTAACTCTGGAAACACCATATATTTT.

The chain recombines TRBV7-6 with TRBJ2-1; TRBD2 is a possible D gene (7 bases). CDR1 is SGHVS and CDR2 is FNYEAQ in the germline V gene. CDR3 length: 18 residues. Trimming cost V 2 bases and J 2 bases, with 19 bases left between them. CDR3 in DNA: TGTGCCAGCAGCTTATCCTCTTTGCGGGGGCGAACCTACAATGAGCAGTTCTTC. This translates into CASSLSSLRGRTYNEQFF.

This chain uses TRBV5-5 with TRBJ2-7, with D possibly TRBD1 on 5 matching bases. The length of the CDR3 is 15 residues. V lost 1 base, J lost 4 bases, and 15 bases lay in between. The germline V gene encodes CDR1 SGHKS and CDR2 YYEKEE (reference sequence). In DNA form, the CDR3 reads TGTGCCAGCAGCTTGAGTGTTGCAGGGATTTACGAGCAGTACTTC. Protein: CASSLSVAGIYEQYF.

J is TRBJ1-1 and V is TRBV5-1; D is unresolved. Per germline, CDR1 SGHRS and CDR2 YFSETQ. V lost 4 bases and J 2 bases, leaving 12 bases between the germline ends. The CDR3 has 14 amino acids. As DNA, the CDR3 is TGCGCCAGCAGCGTTTTGAGGTACAACACTGAAGCTTTCTTT. This gives the protein CASSVLRYNTEAFF.

The chain joins TRBV29-1 to TRBJ2-3; 7 positions match TRBD2. With V trimmed by 6 bases and J by 0 bases, 6 bases remained unmatched. Per germline, CDR1 SQVTM and CDR2 ANQGSEA. This CDR3 region has 14 residues. The DNA for the CDR3 is TGCAGCGTGGGACTTAGCGGGAGCACAGATACGCAGTATTTT. This encodes CSVGLSGSTDTQYF.

The gene calls are TRBV7-2 and TRBJ2-7; D not certain. Germline values: CDR1 SGHTA, CDR2 FQGNSA. Between the trimmed V and J ends, which lost 5 bases and 4 bases, there was a span of 9 bases. This CDR3 has 12 residues. The chain's CDR3 is CASSATRYEQYF. CDR3 nucleotides: TGTGCCAGCAGCGCGACACGATACGAGCAGTACTTC.

This clone was detected only a few times. This chain connects TRBV19 to TRBJ1-5; 7 nucleotides match TRBD1. Looked up from germline, CDR1 is LNHDA and CDR2 is SQIVND (reference sequence). The CDR3 consists of 15 residues. Trimming took 7 bases from V and 2 from J; bases not matched to a gene: 8. The CDR3, as DNA: TGTGCCAGTAAATGGAGGCAGGGGGGCAATCAGCCCCAGCATTTT. It encodes CASKWRQGGNQPQHF.

The rearrangement joins TRBV4-3 to TRBJ1-6; D not resolved. The length of the CDR3 is 15 residues. Trimming left V 3 bases short and J 8 bases short, with 14 bases between. Looked up from germline, CDR1 is LGHNA and CDR2 is YSLEER. CDR3 coding DNA: TGCGCCAGCAGCCATATACAGCTAAGAGATTCACCCCTCCACTTT. It specifies CASSHIQLRDSPLHF.

With regard to this clone: This same CDR3 is encoded by further DNA sequences in the sample. The J gene is TRBJ1-1, the V gene TRBV12-3 or TRBV12-4; no clear D. Trimming shortened V by 1 base and J by 1 base, and 4 bases separated the two germline ends. The CDR3 length is 13 residues. CDR3 sequence reads: CASSLGGNTEAFF. In nucleotides, the CDR3 is TGTGCCAGCAGTTTAGGGGGGAACACTGAAGCTTTCTTT.

This chain joins TRBV6-1 and TRBJ1-1, with no clear D. V dropped 1 base and J dropped 5 bases, with 11 bases sitting between them. CDR1 is MNHNS, CDR2 SASEGT, per germline. The CDR3 has 14 amino acids. As DNA, the CDR3 is TGTGCCAGCAGTGAAGTAAACCGAGCGACTGAAGCTTTCTTT. As protein: CASSEVNRATEAFF.

This chain uses TRBV3-1 (or the pseudogene TRBV3-2) with TRBJ2-5, with D perhaps being TRBD1 or TRBD2 (6 bases each). The CDR3 is made up of 15 amino acids. The germline CDR1 and CDR2 sequences are LGHDT and YNNKEL (reference sequence). V was shortened by 0 bases and J by 10 bases, with 18 bases between the two germline ends. For the CDR3, the DNA is TGTGCCAGCAGCCAAGACGTCGGGGGCGCCCGTGACCAGTACTTC. This gives the protein CASSQDVGGARDQYF.

The V and J genes are TRBV5-5 and TRBJ1-2, with no clear D. The CDR3 is made up of 14 amino acids. Deletions cut 1 base from V and 7 bases from J, with 14 bases between. Germline CDR1 reads SGHKS; CDR2 reads YYEKEE (reference sequence). DNA of the CDR3: TGTGCCAGCAGCTTGTTAGTTAGCGCTTCTGGCTACACCTTC. Amino acids: CASSLLVSASGYTF.

The chain joins TRBV5-1 to TRBJ1-1; 7 nucleotides align to TRBD1. The ends lost 4 bases at V and 1 base at J; junction bases unmatched: 4. CDR1 and CDR2 (germline): SGHRS, YFSETQ. CDR3 length: 14 amino acids. The CDR3 region is CASSLGQTNTEAFF. The DNA of the CDR3 is TGCGCCAGCAGCCTGGGACAGACGAACACTGAAGCTTTCTTT.